A selection of T cell receptor beta chains follows, all from one sample in a study of CD8 T cell repertoires and HIV-1 epitope variants. These receptors' targets are unknown. Profiled with immunoSEQ multiplex PCR; TCRdb holds only in-frame clones, not every one. The profile shows about 4,800 clones, roughly 64% of them singletons. Specimen: cultured CD8+ T cells derived from PBMCs. These receptors all come from a male donor with HIV. Each CDR3 is given with its conserved first and last residue. A D gene is named only where the DNA matches it firmly. A clone size is listed for some rows: how often the clone was seen (once, few, many), or a class if it is expanded.

J: TRBJ2-5
D: TRBD1
length: 15
V: TRBV6-1
size: few
CDR3: CASSKDRARWETQYF
DNA: TGTGCCAGCAGCAAAGACAGGGCTCGTTGGGAGACCCAGTACTTC

J: TRBJ2-7
D: .
length: 14
V: TRBV5-6
size: .
CDR3: CASSSDVSAYEQYF
DNA: TGTGCCAGCAGTTCAGATGTCTCGGCCTACGAGCAGTACTTC

J: TRBJ2-2
D: .
length: 12
V: TRBV5-1
size: .
CDR3: CASSWRSGELFF
DNA: TGCGCCAGCAGCTGGAGATCCGGGGAGCTGTTTTTT

J: TRBJ2-5
D: TRBD2
length: 15
V: TRBV4-2
size: few
CDR3: CASSQGGAGEETQYF
DNA: TGTGCCAGCAGCCAAGGCGGAGCGGGGGAAGAGACCCAGTACTTC

J: TRBJ2-7
D: TRBD1
length: 17
V: TRBV5-1
size: .
CDR3: CASSVPATGVSLRVQYF
DNA: TGCGCCAGCAGCGTACCTGCGACAGGGGTAAGCCTCCGGGTGCAGTACTTC

J: TRBJ2-2
D: .
length: 12
V: TRBV27
size: .
CDR3: CATGLGTGELFF
DNA: TGTGCCACGGGCCTGGGGACCGGGGAGCTGTTTTTT

J: TRBJ1-5
D: .
length: 15
V: TRBV2
size: few
CDR3: CASSLSYNEGQPQHF
DNA: TGTGCCAGCAGTTTGAGCTACAACGAGGGTCAGCCCCAGCATTTT

J: TRBJ1-2
D: .
length: 17
V: TRBV5-4
size: .
CDR3: CASSPPGQALFNYGYTF
DNA: TGTGCCAGCAGCCCGCCCGGGCAGGCCCTATTTAACTATGGCTACACCTTC

J: TRBJ2-4
D: .
length: 14
V: TRBV5-1
size: .
CDR3: CASSRSGVEVIQYF
DNA: TGCGCCAGCAGCCGGTCCGGGGTTGAGGTCATTCAGTACTTC

J: TRBJ2-3
D: .
length: 11
V: TRBV28
size: .
CDR3: CASRRADTQYF
DNA: TGTGCCAGCAGGCGGGCGGATACGCAGTATTTT

J: TRBJ2-7
D: .
length: 13
V: TRBV11-2
size: few
CDR3: CASSLVGSYEQYF
DNA: TGTGCCAGCAGCTTAGTTGGCAGTTACGAGCAGTACTTC

J: TRBJ2-7
D: .
length: 12
V: TRBV30
size: .
CDR3: CAWSGDGYEQYF
DNA: TGTGCCTGGAGCGGGGACGGCTACGAGCAGTACTTC

J: TRBJ2-2
D: .
length: 15
V: TRBV19
size: .
CDR3: CASSIGGSNTGELFF
DNA: TGTGCCAGTAGTATAGGTGGGTCGAACACCGGGGAGCTGTTTTTT

J: TRBJ2-2
D: .
length: 13
V: TRBV10-3
size: few
CDR3: CAISPVGIGELFF
DNA: TGTGCCATCAGCCCTGTGGGAATCGGGGAGCTGTTTTTT

J: TRBJ2-2
D: TRBD1
length: 15
V: TRBV5-1
size: once
CDR3: CASSLGQGGTGELFF
DNA: TGCGCCAGCAGCTTAGGACAGGGAGGCACCGGGGAGCTGTTTTTT

J: TRBJ2-3
D: TRBD1
length: 15
V: TRBV11-2
size: .
CDR3: CAILGDREGTDTQYF
DNA: TGTGCCATACTAGGGGACAGGGAAGGAACAGATACGCAGTATTTT

J: TRBJ1-3
D: .
length: 15
V: TRBV9
size: .
CDR3: CASSPRDFSGNTIYF
DNA: TGTGCCAGCAGCCCGAGGGATTTCTCTGGAAACACCATATATTTT

J: TRBJ2-1
D: .
length: 11
V: TRBV11-2
size: .
CDR3: CASSSLNEQFF
DNA: TGTGCCAGCAGCTCCCTTAATGAGCAGTTCTTC

J: TRBJ2-7
D: TRBD1
length: 13
V: TRBV7-9
size: .
CDR3: CASSSTGQGEQYF
DNA: TGTGCCAGCAGCTCGACAGGGCAAGGAGAGCAGTACTTC

J: TRBJ2-7
D: .
length: 14
V: TRBV19
size: .
CDR3: CATSYEGSSYEQYF
DNA: TGTGCCACCTCGTATGAGGGCAGCTCCTACGAGCAGTACTTC

J: TRBJ1-1
D: .
length: 12
V: TRBV30
size: .
CDR3: CAWSQAETEAFF
DNA: TGTGCCTGGAGTCAGGCGGAGACTGAAGCTTTCTTT

J: TRBJ2-1
D: .
length: 13
V: TRBV19
size: .
CDR3: CASSIMSDNEQFF
DNA: TGTGCCAGTAGTATTATGTCCGACAATGAGCAGTTCTTC

J: TRBJ2-7
D: .
length: 13
V: TRBV7-2
size: .
CDR3: CASSLSASAEQYF
DNA: TGTGCCAGCAGCTTAAGTGCTAGCGCCGAGCAGTACTTC

J: TRBJ1-5
D: .
length: 14
V: TRBV27
size: .
CDR3: CASSPLTSNQPQHF
DNA: TGTGCCAGCAGTCCGCTTACGTCCAATCAGCCCCAGCATTTT

J: TRBJ1-2
D: TRBD1
length: 17
V: TRBV28
size: .
CDR3: CASSPPGERGPNYGYTF
DNA: TGTGCCAGCAGTCCGCCAGGCGAAAGGGGGCCGAACTATGGCTACACCTTC

J: TRBJ2-5
D: .
length: 15
V: TRBV13
size: hyperexpanded
CDR3: CASSSAGIDQETQYF
DNA: TGTGCCAGCAGCTCCGCCGGGATAGATCAAGAGACCCAGTACTTC

J: TRBJ1-1
D: TRBD1
length: 15
V: TRBV7-9
size: few
CDR3: CASSPPGQGWSEAFF
DNA: TGTGCCAGCAGCCCCCCGGGACAGGGGTGGTCTGAAGCTTTCTTT

J: TRBJ1-5
D: .
length: 14
V: TRBV7-2
size: .
CDR3: CASSRELTNQPQHF
DNA: TGTGCCAGCAGCCGGGAATTGACCAATCAGCCCCAGCATTTT

J: TRBJ1-2
D: .
length: 14
V: TRBV27
size: .
CDR3: CASSPYRGNSGYTF
DNA: TGTGCCAGCAGTCCCTACCGGGGTAATAGCGGCTACACCTTC

J: TRBJ1-1
D: TRBD1
length: 15
V: TRBV7-6
size: .
CDR3: CASSPGTGRDTEAFF
DNA: TGTGCCAGCAGCCCAGGGACAGGGAGGGACACTGAAGCTTTCTTT

J: TRBJ2-7
D: .
length: 12
V: TRBV29-1
size: .
CDR3: CSVEGSSYEQYF
DNA: TGCAGCGTGGAGGGGAGTAGCTACGAGCAGTACTTC

J: TRBJ1-5
D: .
length: 13
V: TRBV6-5
size: .
CDR3: CASSGGFGQPQHF
DNA: TGTGCCAGCAGCGGGGGTTTCGGTCAGCCCCAGCATTTT

J: TRBJ2-7
D: TRBD1
length: 16
V: TRBV7-2
size: once
CDR3: CASSPNSRDRGLEQYF
DNA: TGTGCCAGCAGCCCCAATTCCCGGGACAGGGGGCTCGAGCAGTACTTC

J: TRBJ2-7
D: TRBD2
length: 14
V: TRBV28
size: .
CDR3: CASSPSGGYYEQYF
DNA: TGTGCCAGCAGTCCATCGGGGGGATACTACGAGCAGTACTTC

J: TRBJ2-7
D: .
length: 17
V: TRBV28
size: .
CDR3: CASSKPGGAGGRYEQYF
DNA: TGTGCCAGCAGCAAGCCAGGAGGAGCAGGGGGGAGGTACGAGCAGTACTTC

J: TRBJ1-5
D: TRBD1
length: 15
V: TRBV19
size: .
CDR3: CASSTTQGAYQPQHF
DNA: TGTGCCAGTAGTACGACGCAGGGGGCCTACCAGCCCCAGCATTTT

J: TRBJ2-7
D: .
length: 13
V: TRBV7-6
size: few
CDR3: CASSLGQADEQYF
DNA: TGTGCCAGCAGCTTAGGACAGGCCGACGAGCAGTACTTC

J: TRBJ2-7
D: .
length: 16
V: TRBV14
size: .
CDR3: CASSQDWGGGSYEQYF
DNA: TGTGCCAGCAGCCAAGATTGGGGAGGGGGTTCCTACGAGCAGTACTTC

J: TRBJ1-1
D: .
length: 14
V: TRBV2
size: .
CDR3: CASRPGVGDTEAFF
DNA: TGTGCCAGCCGTCCAGGGGTGGGGGACACTGAAGCTTTCTTT